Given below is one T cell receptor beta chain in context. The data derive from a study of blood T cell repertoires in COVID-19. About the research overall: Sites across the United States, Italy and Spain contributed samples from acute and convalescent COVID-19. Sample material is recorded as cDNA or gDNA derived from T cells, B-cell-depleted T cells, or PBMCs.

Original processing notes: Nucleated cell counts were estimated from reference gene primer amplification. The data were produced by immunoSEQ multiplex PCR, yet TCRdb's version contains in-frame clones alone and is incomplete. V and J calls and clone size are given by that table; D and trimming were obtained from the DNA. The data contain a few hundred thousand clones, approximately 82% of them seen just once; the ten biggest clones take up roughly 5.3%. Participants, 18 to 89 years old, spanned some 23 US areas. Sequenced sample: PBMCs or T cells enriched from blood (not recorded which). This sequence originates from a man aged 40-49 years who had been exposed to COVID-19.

The CDR3 spells CAWSTGSEQPQHF. As DNA, the CDR3 is TGTGCCTGGAGTACAGGGTCAGAGCAGCCCCAGCATTTT. This chain links TRBV30 with TRBJ1-5, with TRBD1 as a possible D gene (6 bases). Looked up from germline, CDR1 is GTSNPN and CDR2 is SVGIG (reference sequence). CDR3 length equals 13 residues. V lost 2 bases and J 7 bases, leaving 12 bases between the germline ends.